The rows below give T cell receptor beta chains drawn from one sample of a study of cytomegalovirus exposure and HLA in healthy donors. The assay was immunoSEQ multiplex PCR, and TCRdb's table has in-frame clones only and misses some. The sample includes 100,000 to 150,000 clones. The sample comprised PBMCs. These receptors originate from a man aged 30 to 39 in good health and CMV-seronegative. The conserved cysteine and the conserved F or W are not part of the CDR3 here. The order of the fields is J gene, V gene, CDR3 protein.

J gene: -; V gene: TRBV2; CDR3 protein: ASRARQGAGYEQY
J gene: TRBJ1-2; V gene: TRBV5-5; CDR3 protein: ASSPSGGPYGYT
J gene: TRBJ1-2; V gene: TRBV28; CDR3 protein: ASSPGQGANYGYT
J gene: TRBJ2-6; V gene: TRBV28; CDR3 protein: ASSSSRGANVLT
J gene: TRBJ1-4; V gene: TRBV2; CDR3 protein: ASSGPDRAGREKLF
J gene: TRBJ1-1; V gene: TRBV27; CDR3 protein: ASSPYQGGNEAF
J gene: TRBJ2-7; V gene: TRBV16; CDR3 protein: ASSPFRGLYEQY
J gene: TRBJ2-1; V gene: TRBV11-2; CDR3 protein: ASSAQGEVYNEQF
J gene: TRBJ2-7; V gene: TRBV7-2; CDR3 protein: ASSLATGGAREQY
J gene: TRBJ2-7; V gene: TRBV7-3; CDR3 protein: ASSLNSDYEQY
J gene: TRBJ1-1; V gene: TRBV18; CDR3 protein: ASSLTGTRGTEAF
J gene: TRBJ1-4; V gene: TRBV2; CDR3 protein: ASAGGYGEKLF
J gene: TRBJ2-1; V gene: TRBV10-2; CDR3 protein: ASKVVQQDYNEQF
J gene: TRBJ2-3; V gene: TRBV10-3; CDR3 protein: AINRGFSTDTQY
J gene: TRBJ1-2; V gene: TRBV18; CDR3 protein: ASSPDSNYGYT
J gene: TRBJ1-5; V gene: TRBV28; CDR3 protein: ASSSNRDNQPQH
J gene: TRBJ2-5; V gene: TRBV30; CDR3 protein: AWVSMTSGYGTQY
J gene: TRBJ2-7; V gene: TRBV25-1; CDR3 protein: ASRSQEDYEQY
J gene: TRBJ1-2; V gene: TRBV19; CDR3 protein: ASSRDRERGYT
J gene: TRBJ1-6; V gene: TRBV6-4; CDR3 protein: ASPFTPRRSAYNSPLH
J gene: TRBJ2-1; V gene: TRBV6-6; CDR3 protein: ASGAGTGSYNEQF
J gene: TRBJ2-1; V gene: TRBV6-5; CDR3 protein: ASTPGTSIWF
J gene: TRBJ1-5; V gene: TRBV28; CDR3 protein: ASSFGTTSQPQH
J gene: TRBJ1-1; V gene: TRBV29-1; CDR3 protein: SVEDPGPAF
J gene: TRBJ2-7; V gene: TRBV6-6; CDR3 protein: ASSYPGSSYEQY
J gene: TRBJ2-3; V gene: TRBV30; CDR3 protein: AWSVQGGADTQY
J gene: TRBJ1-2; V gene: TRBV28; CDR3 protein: ASSYSVDYGYT
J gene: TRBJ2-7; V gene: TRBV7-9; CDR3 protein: ASTRTGGLYEQY
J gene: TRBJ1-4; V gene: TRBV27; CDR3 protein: ASSLSGGGNEKLF
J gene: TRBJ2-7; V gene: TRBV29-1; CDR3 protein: SVGSGHHYEQY
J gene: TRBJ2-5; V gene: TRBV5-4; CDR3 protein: ASSPGLAGGGETQY
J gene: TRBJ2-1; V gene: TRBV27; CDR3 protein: ASRDLAIGDEQF
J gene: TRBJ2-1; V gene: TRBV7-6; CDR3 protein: ASSFRVPQSHYNEQF
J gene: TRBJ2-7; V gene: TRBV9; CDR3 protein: ASSAAPTGTSY
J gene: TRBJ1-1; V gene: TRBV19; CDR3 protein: ASSPTVNTEAF
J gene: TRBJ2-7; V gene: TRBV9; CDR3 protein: ASSLGGTNSYEQY
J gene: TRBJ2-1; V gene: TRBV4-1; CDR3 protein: ASSQDRGGRF
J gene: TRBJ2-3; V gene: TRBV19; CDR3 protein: ASSTRTSGFLTDTQY
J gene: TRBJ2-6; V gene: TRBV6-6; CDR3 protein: ASSTGYSGANVLT
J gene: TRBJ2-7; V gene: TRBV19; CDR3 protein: ASNRGVAGLRTEQY
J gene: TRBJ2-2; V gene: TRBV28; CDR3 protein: ASSFFPGTAPVELF
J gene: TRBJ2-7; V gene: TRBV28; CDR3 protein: ASSSTTGGEQY
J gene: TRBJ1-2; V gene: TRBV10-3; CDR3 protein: ATRDTRIDGYT
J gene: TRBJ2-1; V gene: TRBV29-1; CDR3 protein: SGVLAGGPGDEQF
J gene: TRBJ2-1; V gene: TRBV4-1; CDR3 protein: ASSQATREINEQF
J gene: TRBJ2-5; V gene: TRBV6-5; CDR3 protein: ASSIRQGALETQY
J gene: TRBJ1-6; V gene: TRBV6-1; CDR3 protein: ASSKTGENSPLH
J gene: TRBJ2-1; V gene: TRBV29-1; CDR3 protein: SVGGLAPDSYNEQF
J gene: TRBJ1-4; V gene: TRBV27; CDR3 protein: ASSRTGEEEKLF
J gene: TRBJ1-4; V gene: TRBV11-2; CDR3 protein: ASSNYRGREKLF
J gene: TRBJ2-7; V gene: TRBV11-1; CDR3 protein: ASSLGGTGFEQY
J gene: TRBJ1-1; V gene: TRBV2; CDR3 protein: ASSWSNPTAGTEAF
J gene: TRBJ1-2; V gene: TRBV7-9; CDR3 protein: ASSLAYSYGYT
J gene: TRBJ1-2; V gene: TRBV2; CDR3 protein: ASRPDRGYGYT
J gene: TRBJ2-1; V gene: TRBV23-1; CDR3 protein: ASSRQGEQF
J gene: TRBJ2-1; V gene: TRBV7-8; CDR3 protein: ASSFASGGNEQF
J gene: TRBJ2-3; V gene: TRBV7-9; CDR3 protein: ASSPNGREHTDTQY
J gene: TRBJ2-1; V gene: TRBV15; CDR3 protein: ATSRGLAGGGEQF
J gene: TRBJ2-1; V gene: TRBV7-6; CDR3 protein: ASSPRLSSGRGHEQF